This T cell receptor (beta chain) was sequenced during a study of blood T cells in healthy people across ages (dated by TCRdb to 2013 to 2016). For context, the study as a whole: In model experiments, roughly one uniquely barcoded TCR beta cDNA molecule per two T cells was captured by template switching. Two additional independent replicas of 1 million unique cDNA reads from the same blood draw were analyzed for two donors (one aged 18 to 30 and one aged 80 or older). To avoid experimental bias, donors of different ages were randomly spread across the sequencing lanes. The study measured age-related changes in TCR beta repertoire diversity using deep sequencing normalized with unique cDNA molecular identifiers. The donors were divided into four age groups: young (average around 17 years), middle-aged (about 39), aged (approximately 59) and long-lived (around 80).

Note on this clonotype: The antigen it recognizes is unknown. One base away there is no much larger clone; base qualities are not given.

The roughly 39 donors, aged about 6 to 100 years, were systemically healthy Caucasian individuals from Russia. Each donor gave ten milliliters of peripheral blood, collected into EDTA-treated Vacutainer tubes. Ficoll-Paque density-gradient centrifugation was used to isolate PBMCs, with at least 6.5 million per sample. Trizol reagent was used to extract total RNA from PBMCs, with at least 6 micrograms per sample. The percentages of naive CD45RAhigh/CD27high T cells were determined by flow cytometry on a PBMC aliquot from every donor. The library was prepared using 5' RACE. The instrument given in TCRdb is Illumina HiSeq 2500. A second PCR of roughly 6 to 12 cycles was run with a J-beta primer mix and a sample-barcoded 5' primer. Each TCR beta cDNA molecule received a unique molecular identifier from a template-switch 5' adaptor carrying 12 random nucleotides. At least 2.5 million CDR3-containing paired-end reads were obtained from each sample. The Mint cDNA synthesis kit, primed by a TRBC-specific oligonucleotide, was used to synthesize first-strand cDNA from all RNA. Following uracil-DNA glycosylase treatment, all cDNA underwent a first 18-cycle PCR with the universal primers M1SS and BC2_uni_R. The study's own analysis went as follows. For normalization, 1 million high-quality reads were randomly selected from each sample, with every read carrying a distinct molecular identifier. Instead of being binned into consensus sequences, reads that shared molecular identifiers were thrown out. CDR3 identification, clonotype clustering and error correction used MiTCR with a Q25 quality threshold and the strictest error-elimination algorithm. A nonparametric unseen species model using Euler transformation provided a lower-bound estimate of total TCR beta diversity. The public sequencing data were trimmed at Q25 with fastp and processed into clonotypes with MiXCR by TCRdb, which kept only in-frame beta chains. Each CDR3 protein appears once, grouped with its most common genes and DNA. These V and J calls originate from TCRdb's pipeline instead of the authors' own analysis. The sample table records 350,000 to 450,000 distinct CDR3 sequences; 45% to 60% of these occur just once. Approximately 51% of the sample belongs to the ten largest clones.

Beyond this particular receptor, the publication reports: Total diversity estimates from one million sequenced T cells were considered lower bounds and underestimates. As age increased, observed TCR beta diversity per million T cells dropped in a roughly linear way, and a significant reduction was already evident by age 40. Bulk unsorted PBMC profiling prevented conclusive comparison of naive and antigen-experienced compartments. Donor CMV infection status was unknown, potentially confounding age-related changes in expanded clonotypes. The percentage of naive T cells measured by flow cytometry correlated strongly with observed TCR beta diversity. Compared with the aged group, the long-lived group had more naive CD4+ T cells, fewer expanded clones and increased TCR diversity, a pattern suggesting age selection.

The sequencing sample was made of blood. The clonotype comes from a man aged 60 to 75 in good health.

The DNA sequence is as follows: TGTGCCAGCAGCCCCCTCCAGGCCCAAACCTACTACGAGCAGTACTTC. It specifies CASSPLQAQTYYEQYF. This receptor chain uses TRBV11-2 and TRBJ2-7; no D segment can be confidently identified. CDR1 and CDR2, looked up from the germline V gene, are SGHAT and FQNNGV. Inclusive of the bounding cysteine and phenylalanine, the CDR3 is 16 residues long. The only DNA kept is the CDR3, 48 bases in frame from the first base. V drops 5 bases and J drops 3 bases, leaving 20 bases in between.